Listed below are T cell receptor beta chains from one sample, sequenced in a study of T-cell reconstitution after alpha-beta-depleted transplantation in children. TCRdb reanalysed the PCR reads using MiXCR and keeps one entry per CDR3 protein. The repertoire holds around 600,000 distinct CDR3 sequences, roughly a tenth seen once, with about 4.2% in the top ten. The material sequenced was PBMCs from the stem cell graft donor, taken from the stem cell graft. The receptors shown here come from a human donor who donated a stem cell graft to a child with acute myeloid leukemia. The CDR3 runs from the conserved cysteine through the conserved F or W. A D gene is named only where the DNA matches it firmly. Not every row has a clone size; where given, it reads once, few, many or a size class.

v_call	clone_size	j_call	d_call	cdr3_aa	cdr3_nt
TRBV3-1	NA	TRBJ2-1	NA	CASSHRTPLNEQFF	TGTGCCAGCAGCCATCGGACACCCCTCAATGAGCAGTTCTTC
TRBV3-1	few	TRBJ1-1	NA	CASSQDDPGDPLGAFF	TGTGCCAGCAGCCAAGATGATCCAGGGGACCCACTTGGAGCTTTCTTT
TRBV12-3/TRBV12-4	many	TRBJ2-3	NA	CASSTEMRTDTQYF	TGTGCCAGCAGTACAGAAATGAGAACAGATACGCAGTATTTT
TRBV28	NA	TRBJ2-4	NA	CASGYKNIQYF	TGTGCCAGCGGCTACAAAAACATTCAGTACTTC
TRBV20-1	NA	TRBJ2-5	NA	CSVVWETQYF	TGCAGTGTTGTATGGGAGACCCAGTACTTC
TRBV19	many	TRBJ2-1	TRBD2	CASTSGYNEQFF	TGTGCCAGCACTAGCGGTTACAATGAGCAGTTCTTC
TRBV4-1	many	TRBJ2-1	NA	CASSQVGGSYNEQFF	TGCGCCAGCAGCCAAGTAGGGGGATCCTACAATGAGCAGTTCTTC
TRBV4-2	few	TRBJ2-7	TRBD2	CASAPSGRSYEQYF	TGTGCCAGCGCACCTAGCGGGAGGTCGTACGAGCAGTACTTC
TRBV15	many	TRBJ2-6	NA	CATSRDQSGANVLTF	TGTGCCACCAGCAGAGATCAATCTGGGGCCAACGTCCTGACTTTC
TRBV6-5	NA	TRBJ1-1	NA	CASSYLRGGTANTEAFF	TGTGCCAGCAGTTACCTCCGTGGAGGGACGGCGAACACTGAAGCTTTCTTT
TRBV3-1	many	TRBJ2-2	NA	CASSQDTHTGGGTGELFF	TGTGCCAGCAGCCAAGATACCCATACAGGGGGGGGCACCGGGGAGCTGTTTTTT
TRBV2	many	TRBJ2-1	NA	CASRGRLEANEQFF	TGTGCCAGCAGGGGACGACTAGAGGCCAATGAGCAGTTCTTC
TRBV6-5	few	TRBJ1-2	NA	CASSLGTFYGYTF	TGTGCCAGCAGTTTGGGGACATTCTATGGCTACACCTTC
TRBV20-1	NA	TRBJ1-6	NA	CSASMMGRTNSPLHF	TGCAGTGCTAGCATGATGGGACGGACTAATTCACCCCTCCACTTT
TRBV12-3/TRBV12-4	few	TRBJ2-7	TRBD1	CASSKRTGANEQYF	TGTGCCAGCAGTAAACGGACAGGGGCGAACGAGCAGTACTTC
TRBV7-2	few	TRBJ2-7	NA	CASSPSNPGTYEQYF	TGTGCCAGCAGCCCCAGCAACCCTGGCACCTACGAGCAGTACTTC
TRBV7-2	many	TRBJ2-7	TRBD2	CASRRSGTNYEQYF	TGTGCCAGCAGGCGATCCGGGACTAACTACGAGCAGTACTTC
TRBV2	few	TRBJ2-2	NA	CASSDGVLSGELFF	TGTGCCAGCAGTGATGGGGTTTTGAGCGGGGAGCTGTTTTTT
TRBV7-6	many	TRBJ2-7	TRBD1	CASTLGTGGDEQYF	TGTGCCAGCACCCTGGGGACAGGGGGCGACGAGCAGTACTTC
TRBV14	NA	TRBJ2-7	TRBD2	CASSATSGRRDEQYF	TGTGCCAGCAGCGCGACTAGCGGGAGACGTGACGAGCAGTACTTC
TRBV6-2/TRBV6-3	NA	TRBJ1-2	TRBD1	CASTDGAGGTYGYTF	TGTGCCAGCACCGACGGGGCAGGGGGCACCTATGGCTACACCTTC
TRBV7-9	few	TRBJ2-4	TRBD2	CASSILAVNTKNIQYF	TGTGCCAGCAGCATACTAGCGGTAAACACCAAAAACATTCAGTACTTC
TRBV2	NA	TRBJ2-2	NA	CASTLSVTGELFF	TGTGCCAGCACCCTGAGTGTCACCGGGGAGCTGTTTTTT
TRBV6-2/TRBV6-3	few	TRBJ2-3	TRBD1	CASTTRTGDNTQYF	TGTGCCAGCACCACCAGGACAGGGGATAATACGCAGTATTTT
TRBV7-9	NA	TRBJ1-4	NA	CASSLRDGEKLFF	TGTGCCAGCAGCTTGAGGGACGGTGAAAAACTGTTTTTT
TRBV29-1	many	TRBJ2-1	TRBD2	CSAHLGTSGRLGEQFF	TGCAGCGCTCACTTAGGGACTAGCGGGAGGTTAGGGGAGCAGTTCTTC
TRBV27	few	TRBJ1-1	NA	CASSLQGRYTEAFF	TGTGCCAGCAGCCTCCAGGGGCGGTACACTGAAGCTTTCTTT
TRBV29-1	NA	TRBJ2-1	NA	CSVSDGQYNEQFF	TGCAGCGTTTCAGACGGCCAGTACAATGAGCAGTTCTTC
TRBV12-3/TRBV12-4	NA	TRBJ2-6	NA	CASRGDSGANVLTF	TGTGCCAGCAGAGGGGACTCTGGGGCCAACGTCCTGACTTTC
TRBV5-1	many	TRBJ2-5	TRBD1	CASSFGTGKETQYF	TGCGCCAGCAGCTTTGGGACAGGGAAAGAGACCCAGTACTTC
TRBV3-1	few	TRBJ1-1	TRBD1	CASSQDGRQGAEAFF	TGTGCCAGCAGCCAAGATGGGCGACAGGGAGCTGAAGCTTTCTTT
TRBV10-3	few	TRBJ1-1	NA	CAISERGDEVIKSEAFF	TGTGCCATCAGTGAGAGGGGGGATGAGGTGATAAAGTCTGAAGCTTTCTTT
TRBV10-3	NA	TRBJ2-1	NA	CAIRPDRSSYNEQFF	TGTGCCATCAGGCCCGACAGGTCATCCTACAATGAGCAGTTCTTC
TRBV7-2	NA	TRBJ1-5	NA	CASSLTPQGNQPQHF	TGTGCCAGCAGCTTAACCCCCCAGGGTAATCAGCCCCAGCATTTT
TRBV30	few	TRBJ2-3	NA	CAWAGRGSDTQYF	TGTGCCTGGGCGGGGCGGGGCTCGGATACGCAGTATTTT
TRBV6-1	few	TRBJ1-4	NA	CASTPDEKLFF	TGTGCCAGCACCCCCGATGAAAAACTGTTTTTT
TRBV4-2	many	TRBJ2-2	TRBD2	CASSQGRVLAGRSTGELFF	TGTGCCAGCAGCCAAGGCCGTGTTCTAGCGGGAAGAAGCACCGGGGAGCTGTTTTTT
TRBV11-2	many	TRBJ2-5	TRBD2	CASSFTSVQETQYF	TGTGCCAGCAGCTTTACTAGCGTCCAAGAGACCCAGTACTTC
TRBV18	few	TRBJ2-7	NA	CASSPRQEAYEQYF	TGTGCCAGCTCACCCCGACAGGAAGCCTACGAGCAGTACTTC
TRBV7-2	NA	TRBJ2-7	TRBD2	CASSLGASGTGYEQYF	TGTGCCAGCAGCTTAGGTGCTAGCGGGACGGGCTACGAGCAGTACTTC
TRBV29-1	NA	TRBJ2-1	NA	CSVEWEQFF	TGCAGCGTTGAGTGGGAGCAGTTCTTC
TRBV20-1	many	TRBJ2-3	TRBD2	CSASGPLAGTTDTQYF	TGCAGTGCTTCCGGACCACTAGCGGGGACCACAGATACGCAGTATTTT
TRBV6-5	few	TRBJ2-7	NA	CASSYLGEPSYEQYF	TGTGCCAGCAGTTACTTAGGGGAACCCTCCTACGAGCAGTACTTC
TRBV5-1	NA	TRBJ2-1	TRBD2	CASSLAAGVTDEQFF	TGCGCCAGCAGCTTGGCGGCGGGAGTAACGGATGAGCAGTTCTTC
TRBV20-1	NA	TRBJ2-1	NA	CSAREGYRDEQFF	TGCAGTGCTAGAGAGGGCTATCGGGATGAGCAGTTCTTC
TRBV5-1	many	TRBJ2-1	NA	CASSLSDVPYNEQFF	TGCGCCAGCAGCTTATCGGACGTTCCCTACAATGAGCAGTTCTTC
TRBV27	many	TRBJ2-3	NA	CASSPRTLRVADTQYF	TGTGCCAGCAGCCCTCGGACCCTACGGGTCGCAGATACGCAGTATTTT
TRBV30	many	TRBJ2-1	TRBD2	CASVSGGSYNEQFF	TGTGCCTCCGTGTCGGGGGGATCCTACAATGAGCAGTTCTTC
TRBV3-1	many	TRBJ2-7	NA	CASSLRGEAYEQYF	TGTGCCAGCAGCCTAAGAGGCGAAGCCTACGAGCAGTACTTC
TRBV24-1	NA	TRBJ2-1	NA	CATSAPGTTYNEQFF	TGTGCCACCAGTGCCCCCGGGACAACCTACAATGAGCAGTTCTTC
TRBV2	NA	TRBJ1-5	TRBD1	CASRVGTGQDQPQHF	TGTGCCAGCAGAGTCGGGACAGGGCAAGATCAGCCCCAGCATTTT
TRBV6-2/TRBV6-3	many	TRBJ2-2	TRBD2	CASSYKGTSGRAGRTGELFF	TGTGCCAGCAGTTACAAGGGGACTAGCGGGAGGGCCGGGAGGACCGGGGAGCTGTTTTTT